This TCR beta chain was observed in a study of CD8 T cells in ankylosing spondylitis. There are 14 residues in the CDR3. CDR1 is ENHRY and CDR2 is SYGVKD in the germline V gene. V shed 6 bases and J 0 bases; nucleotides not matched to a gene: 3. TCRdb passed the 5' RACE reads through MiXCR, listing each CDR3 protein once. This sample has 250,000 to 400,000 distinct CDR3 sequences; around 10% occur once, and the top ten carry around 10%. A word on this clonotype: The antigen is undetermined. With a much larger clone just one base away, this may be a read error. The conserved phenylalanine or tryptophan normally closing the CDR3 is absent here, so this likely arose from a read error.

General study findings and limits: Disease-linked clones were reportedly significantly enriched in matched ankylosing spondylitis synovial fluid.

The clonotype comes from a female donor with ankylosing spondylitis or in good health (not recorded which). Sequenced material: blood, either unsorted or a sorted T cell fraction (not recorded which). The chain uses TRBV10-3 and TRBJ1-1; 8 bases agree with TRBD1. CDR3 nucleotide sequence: TGTGCCATCAGGCTGGGACAGGTGAACACTGAAGCTTTCGTT. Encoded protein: CAIRLGQVNTEAFV.